This entry lists 31 T cell receptor beta chains sequenced from one sample in a study of cytomegalovirus exposure and HLA in healthy donors. Assay used: immunoSEQ multiplex PCR; TCRdb lists only in-frame clones, some missing. The sample records approximately 60,000 clones, approximately 90% being singletons. Sequenced material: PBMCs. The receptor set was obtained from a man between 18 and 35 years old in good health and CMV-seronegative.

The rearrangement joins TRBV13 to TRBJ1-2; no firm D call. V gave up 5 bases and J gave up 0 bases, with 16 bases separating them. The CDR3 spans 16 residues. In germline, CDR1 is PRHDT, CDR2 FYEKMQ (reference sequence). CDR3 in DNA: TGTGCCAGCAGCGGAGGAATGGGGATCTCTAACTATGGCTACACCTTC. Translation: CASSGGMGISNYGYTF.

This clone was seen only once. The chain carries TRBV6-5 and TRBJ2-7; the D gene is possibly TRBD1 (8 bases). This CDR3 is built from 13 residues. The V end was cut by 5 bases, the J end by 6 bases, with 14 bases between. CDR1 and CDR2 (germline): MNHEY, SVGAGI. The CDR3 loop reads CASSPDREGEQYF. CDR3 nucleotides: TGTGCCAGCAGTCCGGACAGGGAGGGCGAGCAGTACTTC.

The V gene is TRBV28, the J gene TRBJ1-1; 9 nucleotides agree with TRBD1. The CDR3 contains 17 residues. V was clipped by 3 bases and J by 2 bases; unmatched bases: 10. Looked up from germline, CDR1 is MDHEN and CDR2 is SYDVKM. The CDR3 DNA reads as TGTGCCAGCAGTTTCCCCTCGAGACAGGGGGTAAACACTGAAGCTTTCTTT. This codes for CASSFPSRQGVNTEAFF.

V is TRBV5-1 and J is TRBJ2-5; no reliable D call. The V and J ends lost 2 bases and 2 bases respectively, with 10 bases between them. The germline V gene has CDR1 SGHRS and CDR2 YFSETQ. This CDR3 region has 14 residues. CDR3 DNA: TGCGCCAGCAGCTTTGGAAGCGTTCAAGAGACCCAGTACTTC. Protein product: CASSFGSVQETQYF. The complete variable domain, with remaining parts taken from reference TRBV5-1 and TRBJ2-5, reads KAGVTQTPRYLIKTRGQQVTLSCSPISGHRSVSWYQQTPGQGLQFLFEYFSETQRNKGNFPGRFSGRQFSNSRSEMNVSTLELGDSALYLCASSFGSVQETQYFGPGTRLLVL.

The CDR3 spells CASQDPSGNEQFF. CDR3 bases: TGTGCCAGCCAGGACCCCTCGGGGAATGAGCAGTTCTTC. The chain recombines TRBV28 with TRBJ2-1, with D possibly TRBD2 on 5 matching bases. V gave up 8 bases and J gave up 7 bases, with 15 bases separating them. Per the germline V gene, CDR1 is MDHEN and CDR2 is SYDVKM. The CDR3 sequence is 13 residues long.

The J gene is TRBJ2-2, the V gene TRBV19; weak D call: TRBD1 (5 bases). This CDR3 comprises 16 residues. V was trimmed by 3 bases and J by 6 bases, leaving 17 bases between them. Germline CDR1 reads LNHDA; CDR2 reads SQIVND (reference sequence). This chain's CDR3 is CASSMGFGQGAGELFF. Here the CDR3 DNA reads TGTGCCAGTAGTATGGGGTTTGGGCAGGGCGCCGGGGAGCTGTTTTTT.

The chain recombines TRBV19 with TRBJ1-5, with D maybe TRBD1 (5 bases). The CDR3 is made up of 19 amino acids. V dropped 2 bases and J dropped 3 bases, with 23 bases sitting between them. CDR1 and CDR2 from the germline V gene are LNHDA and SQIVND (reference sequence). CDR3 sequence: CASSIIVRARPSDNQPQHF. The CDR3 DNA follows: TGTGCCAGTAGTATAATCGTCAGGGCTCGGCCGTCAGACAATCAGCCCCAGCATTTT.

The chain has TRBV7-9 and TRBJ2-7; D is possibly TRBD2 (5 bases). Trimming removed 6 bases from V and 1 base from J, with 13 bases in between. Germline CDR1 is SEHNR and CDR2 is FQNEAQ (reference sequence). The CDR3 covers 14 residues. The CDR3 DNA is TGTGCCAGCAGTCCCCCGGCGGGTTCCTACGAGCAGTACTTC. It specifies CASSPPAGSYEQYF. The full variable domain, with the rest looked up from reference TRBV7-9 and TRBJ2-7, is DTGVSQNPRHKITKRGQNVTFRCDPISEHNRLYWYRQTLGQGPEFLTYFQNEAQLEKSRLLSDRFSAERPKGSFSTLEIQRTEQGDSAMYLCASSPPAGSYEQYFGPGTRLTVT.

This chain joins TRBV7-9 and TRBJ1-2; D is uncertain. The V gene lost 5 bases and the J gene lost 8 bases, with 9 bases spanning the gap. Per the germline V gene, CDR1 is SEHNR and CDR2 is FQNEAQ (reference sequence). This CDR3 spans 11 amino acids. CDR3 sequence (DNA): TGTGCCAGCAGCGAGTCCGTCGGCTACACCTTC. It translates to CASSESVGYTF.

V and J are TRBV2 and TRBJ1-5; D unclear. The length of the CDR3 is 15 residues. V was trimmed by 6 bases and J by 0 bases, leaving 12 bases between them. Germline CDR1 reads SNHLY; CDR2 reads FYNNEI. The CDR3 nucleotides are TGTGCCAGCAGGGGAGGACCCGATAGCAATCAGCCCCAGCATTTT. Residues: CASRGGPDSNQPQHF.

CDR3 sequence reads: CASSQGQTYEQYF. In DNA, the CDR3 is TGTGCCAGCAGTCAAGGACAGACCTACGAGCAGTACTTC. The rearrangement links TRBV27 to TRBJ2-7, with TRBD1 as a possible D gene (6 bases). The germline V gene has CDR1 MNHEY and CDR2 SMNVEV (reference sequence). Trimming removed 5 bases at V and 2 bases at J, with 10 bases between. The CDR3 is 13 residues long.

The genes are TRBV5-4 and TRBJ2-3, with 9 bases lining up with TRBD2. The CDR3 covers 17 residues. CDR1 and CDR2 from the germline V gene are SGHNT and YYREEE (reference sequence). The J segment lost 4 bases and the V segment lost 3 bases, leaving 12 bases of the junction unmatched. This CDR3 is CASSSFSGSGAPDTQYF. In nucleotides, the CDR3 is TGTGCCAGCAGCTCGTTTAGCGGGAGCGGGGCCCCAGATACGCAGTATTTT.

V usage is TRBV27 and J usage is TRBJ1-2, with 8 bases aligning to TRBD1. The junction had 5 bases not matched to a gene; V was cut back by 4 bases and J by 1 base. Germline V lookup: CDR1 MNHEY, CDR2 SMNVEV (reference sequence). The CDR3 contains 15 residues. CDR3 nucleotides: TGTGCCAGCAGTTCCTACAGGGGGGATAACTATGGCTACACCTTC. It yields the protein CASSSYRGDNYGYTF.

This chain uses TRBV7-9 with TRBJ2-7; D remains unclear. Trimming took 4 bases from V and 3 from J, leaving 7 bases between them. The CDR3 consists of 12 residues. Looked up from germline, CDR1 is SEHNR and CDR2 is FQNEAQ (reference sequence). The CDR3: CASSSVIYEQYF. In nucleotides, the CDR3 is TGTGCCAGCAGCTCGGTAATCTACGAGCAGTACTTC.

The gene calls are TRBV30 and TRBJ2-7, with D hard to call. Trimming stripped 5 bases from V and 1 base from J, with 15 bases between. This CDR3 is built from 14 residues. Germline lookup yields CDR1 GTSNPN and CDR2 SVGIG (reference sequence). The CDR3 is CAWGRGPGSYEQYF. For the CDR3, the DNA is TGTGCCTGGGGAAGAGGTCCTGGGTCCTACGAGCAGTACTTC. The whole variable domain, filled in from reference TRBV30 and TRBJ2-7, reads SQTIHQWPATLVQPVGSPLSLECTVEGTSNPNLYWYRQAAGRGLQLLFYSVGIGQISSEVPQNLSASRPQDRQFILSSKKLLLSDSGFYLCAWGRGPGSYEQYFGPGTRLTVT.

The J gene is TRBJ2-7, the V gene TRBV15; 7 bases fit TRBD1. Germline V gene lookup returns CDR1 LNHNV and CDR2 YYDKDF (reference sequence). Trimming cost V 4 bases and J 3 bases; bases outside gene matches: 6. The CDR3 is made up of 14 amino acids. For the CDR3, the DNA is TGTGCCACCAGCATTCCCGGACAGGACTACGAGCAGTACTTC. This encodes CATSIPGQDYEQYF.

CDR3 coding DNA: TGTGCCAGTAGCCCGGGACAGGGGGCTGGCTACACCTTC. The encoded protein is CASSPGQGAGYTF. The V call is TRBV19, the J call TRBJ1-2, with 12 bases lining up with TRBD1. V trimming: 6 bases; J trimming: 7 bases; junction bases outside the gene matches: 3. This CDR3 region has 13 residues. Germline V gene lookup returns CDR1 LNHDA and CDR2 SQIVND (reference sequence).

This chain connects TRBV28 to TRBJ2-7; 7 bases fit TRBD1. CDR1 and CDR2 from the germline V gene are MDHEN and SYDVKM. Germline trimming cut 7 bases from V and 9 bases from J; bases unmatched to any gene: 15. This CDR3 is 14 amino acids long. CDR3 coding DNA: TGTGCCAGCACCCGGCGACGGCGGGCAGGGGGGCAGTACTTC. It yields the protein CASTRRRRAGGQYF.

The V gene is TRBV15, the J gene TRBJ1-5, with TRBD1 as a possible D gene (5 bases). The CDR3 length is 15 residues. V gave up 0 bases and J gave up 5 bases, with 11 bases separating them. Germline loops: CDR1 LNHNV, CDR2 YYDKDF (reference sequence). The CDR3 sequence: CATSRELGGDQPQHF. The CDR3 region has the DNA TGTGCCACCAGCAGAGAGTTGGGGGGGGATCAGCCCCAGCATTTT.

Concerning this clone: The sample holds other DNA sequences that translate to the same CDR3. The chain has TRBV2 and TRBJ2-1; no clear D. Trimming removed 4 bases from V and 9 bases from J, with 13 bases in between. Germline-derived CDR1 and CDR2 are SNHLY and FYNNEI. The CDR3 sequence is 13 residues long. The chain's CDR3 is CASSVELFGEQFF. The DNA of the CDR3 is TGTGCCAGCAGTGTTGAATTATTCGGTGAGCAGTTCTTC.

The V and J genes are TRBV27 and TRBJ2-7, with 12 positions matching TRBD2. J was trimmed by 3 bases and V by 3 bases; bases with no gene match: 3. Germline loops: CDR1 MNHEY, CDR2 SMNVEV (reference sequence). The CDR3 is made up of 15 amino acids. CDR3 bases: TGTGCCAGCAGTTTGCTGGGACTAGCGGGCTACGAGCAGTACTTC. The encoded protein is CASSLLGLAGYEQYF.

The chain links TRBV19 to TRBJ2-5; TRBD2 agrees at 7 bases. The V gene end was trimmed by 6 bases and the J gene end by 5 bases; junction bases not matched to a gene: 15. Germline lookup yields CDR1 LNHDA and CDR2 SQIVND (reference sequence). This CDR3 comprises 16 residues. The CDR3 reads CASSDRDYPPWETQYF. In nucleotides, the CDR3 is TGTGCCAGTAGCGATAGGGACTACCCACCCTGGGAGACCCAGTACTTC.

The chain combines TRBV5-1 with TRBJ2-2, with D hard to call. The germline V and J ends were trimmed by 5 bases and 1 base, with 12 bases remaining between them. The CDR3 extends over 15 amino acids. Germline-derived CDR1 and CDR2 are SGHRS and YFSETQ. The CDR3 loop is CASSDKAGNTGELFF. The CDR3 coding sequence is TGCGCCAGCAGTGACAAGGCCGGGAACACCGGGGAGCTGTTTTTT.

CDR3 in DNA: TGCGCCAGCAGCCAAGTCGCAGGGTTCCAAGAGACCCAGTACTTC. This codes for CASSQVAGFQETQYF. The gene calls are TRBV4-1 and TRBJ2-5; maybe TRBD1 (5 bases). CDR3 length: 15 amino acids. Germline V gene data show CDR1 as MGHRA and CDR2 as YSYEKL. The germline V and J ends were trimmed by 1 base and 1 base, with 10 bases remaining between them.

The rearrangement links TRBV5-6 to TRBJ1-1; 10 bases match TRBD1. The CDR3 extends over 13 amino acids. Germline CDR1 reads SGHDT; CDR2 reads YYEEEE. J gave up 11 bases and V 0 bases, and 4 bases lay outside the gene matches. Written as DNA, the CDR3 is TGTGCCAGCAGCTTGGGGGGGACAGGGGAGGCTTTCTTT. It specifies CASSLGGTGEAFF.

This clone was seen just once. CDR3 nucleotide sequence: TGTGCCATCAGTCCCTCGGAAACTAGCGGAACCTACGAGCAGTACTTC. Translation: CAISPSETSGTYEQYF. The V and J genes are TRBV10-3 and TRBJ2-7; 8 positions match TRBD2. CDR3 size: 16 residues. In germline, CDR1 is ENHRY, CDR2 SYGVKD. V lost 5 bases to trimming and J lost 2 bases; unmatched junction nucleotides: 11.

This chain uses TRBV6-1 with TRBJ1-1; D is possibly TRBD1 (5 bases). Trimming removed 7 bases from V and 2 bases from J, with 11 bases in between. Germline values: CDR1 MNHNS, CDR2 SASEGT. This CDR3 comprises 13 residues. The CDR3 is CASTVGPNTEAFF. The CDR3 DNA reads TGTGCCAGCACTGTGGGGCCTAACACTGAAGCTTTCTTT.

CDR3 nucleotides: TGTGCCAGCAGCTGGGGGAGGGGAGGAAACACCATATATTTT. This translates into CASSWGRGGNTIYF. The chain uses TRBV5-6 and TRBJ1-3; the D gene is possibly TRBD1 (5 bases). This CDR3 contains 14 residues. Germline V gene sequence: CDR1 SGHDT, CDR2 YYEEEE. The V gene lost 3 bases and the J gene lost 4 bases, with 11 bases spanning the gap.

The gene calls are TRBV30 and TRBJ2-5; 7 nucleotides align to TRBD2. The CDR3 sequence is 14 residues long. The junction had 9 bases not matched to a gene; V was cut back by 5 bases and J by 3 bases. CDR1 and CDR2 from the germline V gene are GTSNPN and SVGIG (reference sequence). The CDR3 nucleotides are TGTGCCTGGGGTTGGACTAGTCGAGAAGAGACCCAGTACTTC. Encoded protein: CAWGWTSREETQYF. Full variable domain (missing parts from reference TRBV30 and TRBJ2-5): SQTIHQWPATLVQPVGSPLSLECTVEGTSNPNLYWYRQAAGRGLQLLFYSVGIGQISSEVPQNLSASRPQDRQFILSSKKLLLSDSGFYLCAWGWTSREETQYFGPGTRLLVL.

The V call is TRBV5-5, the J call TRBJ2-1, with D uncertain. Germline V gene data show CDR1 as SGHKS and CDR2 as YYEKEE (reference sequence). This CDR3 has 11 residues. Trimming left V 4 bases short and J 6 bases short, with 5 bases between. The CDR3 DNA sequence: TGTGCCAGCAGCCCATCCAATGAGCAGTTCTTC. It is translated as CASSPSNEQFF. Combining the CDR3 with reference TRBV5-5 and TRBJ2-1 gives the whole variable domain DAGVTQSPTHLIKTRGQQVTLRCSPISGHKSVSWYQQVLGQGPQFIFQYYEKEERGRGNFPDRFSARQFPNYSSELNVNALLLGDSALYLCASSPSNEQFFGPGTRLTVL.

This chain joins TRBV6-6 and TRBJ2-7, with a possible D match to TRBD2 (6 bases). Deletions cut 6 bases from V and 2 bases from J, with 14 bases between. The CDR3 runs 14 residues. Germline V lookup: CDR1 MNHNY, CDR2 SVGAGI (reference sequence). CDR3 sequence: CASSPRLGAYEQYF. The CDR3 coding sequence is TGTGCCAGCAGCCCTCGACTAGGGGCCTACGAGCAGTACTTC.